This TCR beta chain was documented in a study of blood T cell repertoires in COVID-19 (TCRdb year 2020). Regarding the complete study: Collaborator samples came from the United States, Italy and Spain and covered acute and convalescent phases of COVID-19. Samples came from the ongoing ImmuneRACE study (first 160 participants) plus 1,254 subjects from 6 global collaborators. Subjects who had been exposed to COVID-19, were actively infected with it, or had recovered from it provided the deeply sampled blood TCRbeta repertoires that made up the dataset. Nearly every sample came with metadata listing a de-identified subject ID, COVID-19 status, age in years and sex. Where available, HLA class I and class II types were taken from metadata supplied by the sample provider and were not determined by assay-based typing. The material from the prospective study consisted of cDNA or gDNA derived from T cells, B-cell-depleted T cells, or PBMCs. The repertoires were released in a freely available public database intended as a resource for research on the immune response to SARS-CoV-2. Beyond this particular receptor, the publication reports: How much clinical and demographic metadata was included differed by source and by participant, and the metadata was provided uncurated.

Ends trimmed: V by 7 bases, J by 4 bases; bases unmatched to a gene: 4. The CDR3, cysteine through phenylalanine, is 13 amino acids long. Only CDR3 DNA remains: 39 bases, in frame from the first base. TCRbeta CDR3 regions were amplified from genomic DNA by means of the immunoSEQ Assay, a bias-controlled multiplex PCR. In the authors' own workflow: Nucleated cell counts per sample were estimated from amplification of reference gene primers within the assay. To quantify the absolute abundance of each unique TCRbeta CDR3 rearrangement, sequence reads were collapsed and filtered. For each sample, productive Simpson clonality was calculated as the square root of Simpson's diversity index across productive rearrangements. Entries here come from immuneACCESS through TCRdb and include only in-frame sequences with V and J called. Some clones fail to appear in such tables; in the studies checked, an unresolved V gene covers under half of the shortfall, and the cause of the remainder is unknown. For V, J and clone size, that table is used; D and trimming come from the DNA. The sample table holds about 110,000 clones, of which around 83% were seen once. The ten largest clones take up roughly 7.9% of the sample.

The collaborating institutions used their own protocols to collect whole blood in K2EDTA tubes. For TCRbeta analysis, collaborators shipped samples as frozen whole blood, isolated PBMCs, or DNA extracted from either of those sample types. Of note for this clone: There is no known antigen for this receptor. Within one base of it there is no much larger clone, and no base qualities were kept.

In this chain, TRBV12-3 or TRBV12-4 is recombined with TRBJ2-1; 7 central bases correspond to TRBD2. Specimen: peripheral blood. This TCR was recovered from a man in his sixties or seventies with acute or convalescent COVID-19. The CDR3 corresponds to CASMRERYNEQFF. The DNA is TGTGCCAGCATGCGGGAGCGATACAATGAGCAGTTCTTC.